This T cell receptor beta chain was obtained from a study of control samples from healthy donors and cancer patients. This table comes from immunoSEQ multiplex PCR, and its TCRdb copy is limited to in-frame clones, with some not included. This table has under 200,000 clones, approximately 93% appearing once. Germline V gives CDR1 SGDLS, CDR2 YYNGEE. CDR3 size: 17 residues. Trimming removed 1 base from V and 1 base from J, with 17 bases in between. This chain joins TRBV9 and TRBJ1-1; TRBD1 is a possible D gene (6 bases). The receptor was isolated from a woman in her forties in good health. Sequenced material: blood. This CDR3 reads CASSVKKKGVWNTEAFF. The CDR3 bases are TGTGCCAGCAGCGTAAAGAAAAAGGGGGTATGGAACACTGAAGCTTTCTTT.